The T cell receptor (beta chain) described here comes from a study of T cell changes during pregnancy in multiple sclerosis (dated by TCRdb to the late 2010s). Broadly, across the study: The study examined how the T cell repertoire changed over the course of pregnancy in women with multiple sclerosis.

Trimming costs V 0 bases and J 0 bases, and their ends lie 18 bases apart. The germline V gene gives CDR1 as ENHRY and CDR2 as SYGVKD. Inclusive of the bounding cysteine and phenylalanine, the CDR3 is 18 residues long. CDR3 DNA is the only sequence kept; it has 54 bases, read in frame from the first base. Concerning this clone: Its cognate antigen has yet to be identified. Per-nucleotide qualities are absent, and no much larger clonotype sits a single base away.

The method behind the library was the immunoSEQ multiplex PCR assay. TCRdb mirrors the immuneACCESS table, restricted to in-frame sequences. Some clones are absent from its copies; in checked studies, under half trace to an unresolved V gene, and the reason for the others is unknown. The sample contains some 74,000 clones, 85% to 95% of them found a single time. The ten most abundant clones make up about 2% of the sample. The TCR was taken from a female donor with multiple sclerosis, enrolled in a pregnancy study. Recombination joined TRBV10-3 with TRBJ2-7; TRBD2 is a possible D gene, resting on 6 matching bases. Sample: peripheral blood, taken before pregnancy. The CDR3 amino acid sequence is: CAISESLAGPPSSYEQYF. The bases read TGTGCCATCAGTGAGTCGCTTGCGGGACCTCCGAGCTCCTACGAGCAGTACTTC.